Many counts were recorded for the clone carrying this T cell receptor beta chain. The antigen is not known. Because the CDR3 is missing its conserved closing phenylalanine or tryptophan, this is likely a read error. It is unclear where the CDR3 begins or ends on the DNA, so no DNA is shown, and the CDR3 is as TCRdb lists it. TCRdb used MiXCR to reprocess the reads, holding one entry per CDR3 protein. Here the sample spans around 210,000 distinct CDR3 sequences, 6.5% being singletons. The CDR3 extends over 12 residues, inclusive of both ends. The germline CDR1 and CDR2 sequences are MNHEY and SMNVEV (reference sequence). This specimen comes from a study of T cell repertoires in cytomegalovirus infection. Whole-study context: Public TCR beta signature analysis indicated the presence of both CMV infection and matching HLA type. The study's findings and limits: Clonotype analysis showed dominance of the ex vivo response by HLA-C-restricted CMV-specific TCR beta clonotypes. Cumulative public TCR beta family frequency identified CMV carriers with the relevant HLA.

This TCR was sampled from a human donor in good health (CMV status not recorded). Some clones in this sample may be carry-over from other donors' samples. The V and J genes are TRBV27 and TRBJ2-7; no DNA check was done on the table's D call, TRBD1. What was sequenced was PBMCs. CDR3 sequence reads: CASSSGPTGGGI.